The TCR beta chain under discussion was sequenced for a study of T cell changes during pregnancy in multiple sclerosis. Sequencing was performed with immunoSEQ multiplex PCR; in TCRdb, only in-frame clones are kept and a portion is missing. The sample has some 110,000 clones; roughly 92% are singletons. Germline loops: CDR1 SGHTA, CDR2 FQGTGA. The CDR3 has 15 amino acids. Trimming shortened V by 1 base and J by 1 base, and 10 bases separated the two germline ends. V usage is TRBV7-3 and J usage is TRBJ2-5; D may be TRBD2 (6 bases). This TCR was sampled from a female donor with multiple sclerosis, enrolled in a pregnancy study. Here the sequenced sample was peripheral blood, taken in the third trimester of pregnancy. The CDR3 loop is CASSLRAGGQETQYF. CDR3 coding DNA: TGTGCCAGCAGCTTAAGGGCCGGGGGCCAAGAGACCCAGTACTTC. The variable domain in full, completed from reference TRBV7-3 and TRBJ2-5, reads GAGVSQTPSNKVTEKGKYVELRCDPISGHTALYWYRQSLGQGPEFLIYFQGTGAADDSGLPNDRFFAVRPEGSVSTLKIQRTERGDSAVYLCASSLRAGGQETQYFGPGTRLLVL.